This T cell receptor beta chain was captured in a study of a mutant IDH1 vaccine in newly diagnosed glioma. Study details: Patients in the study were vaccinated eight times, receiving shots in weeks 1, 3, 5, 7, 11, 15, 19 and 23. Mean patient age was about 40 years; approximately 62% were male and around 38% female. Vaccine administration was initiated 4-6 weeks following radiotherapy alone, or with temozolomide cycles.

Method: immunoSEQ multiplex PCR; TCRdb's copy keeps in-frame clones and lacks some. Altogether about 40,000 clones are present, over 80% being singletons, with the ten largest covering about 2.2%. Regarding time point: week 11, during vaccination. Every vaccine dose comprised 300 ug of mutant IDH1 20-mer peptide plus topical imiquimod. As regards this clone: The antigen is not known. At one of its ends the junction is not consistent with the germline gene, which may arise from a read error.

CDR1 MDHEN and CDR2 SYDVKM come from the germline V gene. The length of the CDR3 is 10 residues. This sequence was found in a man aged 40-50 years with glioma. The material was PBMCs, obtained from a glioma patient whose treatment included an IDH1 peptide vaccine. The chain has TRBV28 and TRBJ2-7; TRBD1 might be the D (6 bases). CDR3 loop: CARETGRRVF. The CDR3 coding sequence is TGTGCCAGGGAAACAGGGCGCCGGGTCTTC.